The clone carrying this T cell receptor beta chain was counted at least ten times. As yet, its antigen is unknown. The data derive from a study of T cells in Graves' hyperthyroidism and ophthalmopathy. The source material, RNA transcripts, was used to amplify TCR beta CDR3 regions. TCR CDR3 regions were first amplified by RT-PCR with HTBI primers. TCRdb analysed the multiplex PCR reads with MiXCR anew, one entry per CDR3 protein. This sample carries about 530,000 distinct CDR3 sequences, 15% to 20% of them seen once, and the ten largest clones take roughly 15%. General study points: Appearing also in blood were most of the thyroid clonotypes expanded above 0.001. Onset of ophthalmopathy came a median around 7.1 months after the model predicted it.

Sequencing was performed on blood. This receptor was identified in a woman aged 18 to 35 with Graves' ophthalmopathy.

CDR3 amino acids: CSARIPGPHGGGELFF. The CDR3 DNA follows: TGCAGTGCTAGGATACCAGGGCCACATGGAGGGGGGGAGCTGTTTTTT. The rearrangement links TRBV20-1 to TRBJ2-2; D might be TRBD2 (6 bases). Trimming cost V 3 bases and J 8 bases, with 22 bases left between them. The length of the CDR3 is 16 residues. Germline values: CDR1 DFQATT, CDR2 SNEGSKA (reference sequence).